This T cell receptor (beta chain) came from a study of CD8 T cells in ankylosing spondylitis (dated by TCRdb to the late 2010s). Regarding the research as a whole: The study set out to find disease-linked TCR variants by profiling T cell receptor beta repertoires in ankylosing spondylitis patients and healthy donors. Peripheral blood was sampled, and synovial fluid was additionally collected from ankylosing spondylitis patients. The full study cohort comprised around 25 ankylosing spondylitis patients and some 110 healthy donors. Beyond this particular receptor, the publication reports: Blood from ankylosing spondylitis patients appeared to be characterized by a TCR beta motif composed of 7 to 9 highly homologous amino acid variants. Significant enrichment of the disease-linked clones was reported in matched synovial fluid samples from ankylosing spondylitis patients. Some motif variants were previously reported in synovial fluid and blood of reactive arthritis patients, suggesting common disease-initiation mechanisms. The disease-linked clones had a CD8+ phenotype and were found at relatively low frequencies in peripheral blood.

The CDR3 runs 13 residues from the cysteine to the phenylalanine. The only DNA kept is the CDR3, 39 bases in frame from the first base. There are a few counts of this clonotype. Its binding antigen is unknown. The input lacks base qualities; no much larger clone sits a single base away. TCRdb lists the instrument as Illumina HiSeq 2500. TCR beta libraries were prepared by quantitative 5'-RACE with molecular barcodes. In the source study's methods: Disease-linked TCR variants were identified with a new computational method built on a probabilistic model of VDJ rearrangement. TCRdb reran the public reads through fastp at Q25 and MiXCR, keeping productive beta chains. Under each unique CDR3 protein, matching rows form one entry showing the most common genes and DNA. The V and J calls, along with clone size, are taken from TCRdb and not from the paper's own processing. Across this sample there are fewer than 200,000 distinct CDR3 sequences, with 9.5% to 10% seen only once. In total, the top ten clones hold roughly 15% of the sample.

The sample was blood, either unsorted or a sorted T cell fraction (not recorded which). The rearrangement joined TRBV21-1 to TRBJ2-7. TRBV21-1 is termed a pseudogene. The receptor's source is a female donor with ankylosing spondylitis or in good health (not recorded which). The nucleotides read TGTGCCAGCAGCGAGCCAAAGAACTACGAGCAGTACTTC. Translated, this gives CASSEPKNYEQYF.